This entry describes one T cell receptor beta chain. Its antigen is still unknown. One base away there is no much larger clone; base qualities are not given. Via the germline V gene, CDR1 is KGHSH and CDR2 LQKENI. The germline ends are 5 bases apart after V is trimmed by 4 bases and J by 1 base. From cysteine to phenylalanine, the CDR3 is 13 amino acids long. The entry retains the CDR3 DNA only, 39 bases that are in frame from base 1. The source of the sample is a study of blood T cell repertoires in COVID-19 (TCRdb year 2020). Notes on the research overall: Collaborator samples came from the United States, Italy and Spain and covered acute and convalescent phases of COVID-19. The prospective study material was composed of cDNA or gDNA derived from T cells, B-cell-depleted T cells, or PBMCs. The dataset comprised deeply sampled blood TCRbeta repertoires from subjects exposed to, actively infected with, or recovered from COVID-19. The repertoires were released in a freely available public database meant as a resource for research on the immune response to SARS-CoV-2. Samples came from the ongoing ImmuneRACE study (first 160 participants) plus 1,254 subjects from 6 global collaborators. A de-identified subject ID, COVID-19 status, age in years and sex were almost always included in the sample metadata. Where available, HLA class I and class II types were obtained from metadata supplied by the sample provider rather than from assay-based typing.

TCRbeta CDR3 regions were amplified from genomic DNA by means of the immunoSEQ Assay, a bias-controlled multiplex PCR. The paper's processing steps were these. The number of nucleated cells in each sample was estimated by amplification of reference gene primers within the assay. To quantify the absolute abundance of each unique TCRbeta CDR3 rearrangement, sequence reads were collapsed and filtered. For each sample, productive Simpson clonality was calculated as the square root of Simpson's diversity index over productive rearrangements. TCRdb holds this immuneACCESS table with in-frame rearrangements only. Some clones are missing; in checked studies, unresolved V genes explain under half, and the rest has no known cause. D and trimming were read from the DNA, whereas the V and J calls and clone size are those reported in that table. The sample has roughly 170,000 clones on record, about 84% of them singletons. Approximately 7.3% of the sample is in the top ten clones.

The investigation overall reported the following: How much clinical and demographic metadata was included differed by source and by participant, and the metadata was provided uncurated.

Whole blood was collected in K2EDTA tubes by collaborating institutions according to the institutions' own protocols. Collaborator samples were shipped for TCRbeta analysis as frozen whole blood, isolated PBMCs, or DNA extracted from either sample type. Specimen: peripheral blood. The receptor comes from a human donor in a cohort sampled during active COVID-19. The rearranged chain carries TRBV18 and TRBJ1-5; the D gene lacks a confident call. CDR3 region: CASSLESNQPQHF. The base sequence is TGTGCCAGCTCACTTGAGAGCAATCAGCCCCAGCATTTT.